One sample yielded the 5 T cell receptor beta chains listed below, sequenced in a study of T cells after yellow fever vaccination. TCRdb passed the 5' RACE reads through MiXCR, listing each CDR3 protein once. This sample has some 350,000 distinct CDR3 sequences, with approximately 3.9% found just once. Sequenced material: PBMCs, taken 5 days after the yellow fever booster vaccination. Receptors were obtained from a man between 18 and 35 years old who received the YFV17D yellow fever vaccine.

CDR3 residues: CASSQESSWGGDEKLFF. Written as DNA, the CDR3 is TGCGCCAGCAGCCAAGAATCGTCCTGGGGTGGGGATGAAAAACTGTTTTTT. The gene calls are TRBV4-3 and TRBJ1-4; no reliable D call. The CDR3 consists of 17 residues. Germline CDR1 reads LGHNA; CDR2 reads YSLEER. V was pared by 0 bases and J by 6 bases, with 17 bases between.

The table lists this clonotype with a few counts. The genes are TRBV5-5 and TRBJ1-3; D call uncertain. CDR1 and CDR2 from the germline V gene are SGHKS and YYEKEE (reference sequence). V was clipped by 4 bases and J by 0 bases, with 14 bases between them. The CDR3 sequence is 16 residues long. The CDR3 reads CASSLFITASGNTIYF. In DNA form, the CDR3 reads TGTGCCAGCAGCCTGTTCATAACAGCCTCTGGAAACACCATATATTTT. The variable domain in full, completed from reference TRBV5-5 and TRBJ1-3, reads DAGVTQSPTHLIKTRGQQVTLRCSPISGHKSVSWYQQVLGQGPQFIFQYYEKEERGRGNFPDRFSARQFPNYSSELNVNALLLGDSALYLCASSLFITASGNTIYFGEGSWLTVV.

This clonotype was picked up many times. CDR3 DNA sequence: TGTGCCAGCAGCCAAACCCGTCAGGGGGATGGCTACACCTTC. Translating it yields CASSQTRQGDGYTF. J is TRBJ1-2 and V is TRBV3-1, with 7 bases fitting TRBD1. Germline V CDR1 and CDR2: LGHDT, YNNKEL (reference sequence). The trim removed 2 bases at V and 6 bases at J, leaving 6 bases unmatched. The CDR3 totals 14 residues.

This clonotype has only a few counts. CDR3 sequence reads: CASSQDPHRYEQYF. The CDR3 region has the DNA TGCGCCAGCAGCCAAGACCCCCATAGGTACGAGCAGTACTTC. The chain is built from TRBV4-3 and TRBJ2-7; D unclear. The CDR3 is 14 residues long. V was shortened by 0 bases and J by 4 bases, with 10 bases between the two germline ends. Germline CDR1 and CDR2: LGHNA and YSLEER.

This clonotype was seen at least ten times. The chain employs TRBV7-2 and TRBJ2-1; D might be TRBD1 or TRBD2, each matching 5 bases. The germline V gene has CDR1 SGHTA and CDR2 FQGNSA. V was cut by 4 bases and J by 5 bases, with 9 bases left in between. The CDR3 spans 13 residues. CDR3 residues: CASSWGRHNEQFF. CDR3 coding DNA: TGTGCCAGCAGCTGGGGACGGCACAATGAGCAGTTCTTC.